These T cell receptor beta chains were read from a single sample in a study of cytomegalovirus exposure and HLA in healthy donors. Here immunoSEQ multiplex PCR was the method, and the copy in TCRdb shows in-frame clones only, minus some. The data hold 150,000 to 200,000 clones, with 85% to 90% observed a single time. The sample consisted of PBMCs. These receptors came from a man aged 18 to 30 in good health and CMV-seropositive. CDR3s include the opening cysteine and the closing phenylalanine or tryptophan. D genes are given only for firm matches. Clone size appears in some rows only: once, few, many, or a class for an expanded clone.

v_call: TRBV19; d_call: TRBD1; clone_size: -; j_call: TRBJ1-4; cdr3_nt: TGTGCCAGTACTAACAGGGGGCGCCAAGAAAAACTGTTTTTT; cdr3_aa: CASTNRGRQEKLFF
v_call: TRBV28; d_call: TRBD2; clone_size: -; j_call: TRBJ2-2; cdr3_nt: TGTGCCAGCAGTGTTAGCGGGAGGGAAGCCGGGGAGCTGTTTTTT; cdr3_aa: CASSVSGREAGELFF
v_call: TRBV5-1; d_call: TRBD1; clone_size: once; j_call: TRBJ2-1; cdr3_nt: TGCGCCAGCAGCTTGACAGGGGGCCAGTACAATGAGCAGTTCTTC; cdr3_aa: CASSLTGGQYNEQFF
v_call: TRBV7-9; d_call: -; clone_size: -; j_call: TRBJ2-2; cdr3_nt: TGTGCCAGCAGAAACCGGGAGCAATCAAACACCGGGGAGCTGTTTTTT; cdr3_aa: CASRNREQSNTGELFF
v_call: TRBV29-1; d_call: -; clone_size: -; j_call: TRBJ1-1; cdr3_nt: TGCAGCGTCCGATCACAGATGAACACTGAAGCTTTCTTT; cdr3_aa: CSVRSQMNTEAFF
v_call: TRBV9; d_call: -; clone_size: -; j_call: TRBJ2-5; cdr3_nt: TGTGCCAGCAGCGTAGCCCCATCTGCGTGGTGGGAGACCCAGTACTTC; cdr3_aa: CASSVAPSAWWETQYF
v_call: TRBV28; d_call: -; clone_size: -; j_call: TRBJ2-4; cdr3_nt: TGTGCCAGCAGTTTGAGGGGGGGTCAAAACATTCAGTACTTC; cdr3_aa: CASSLRGGQNIQYF
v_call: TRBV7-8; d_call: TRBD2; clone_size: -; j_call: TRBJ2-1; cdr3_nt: TGTGCCAGCAGCCAACTATCGGGGTTAATAGCGGGATCTCCCTACAATGAGCAGTTCTTC; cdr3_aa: CASSQLSGLIAGSPYNEQFF
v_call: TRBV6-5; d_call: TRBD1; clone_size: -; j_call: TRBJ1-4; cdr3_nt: TGTGTCAGCAGACGACAGGGGTTTGGTGAAAAACTGTTTTTT; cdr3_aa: CVSRRQGFGEKLFF
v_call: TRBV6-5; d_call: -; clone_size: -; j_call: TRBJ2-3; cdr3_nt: TGTGCCAGCAGTTACGTTAGGGAGTCAGATACGCAGTATTTT; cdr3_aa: CASSYVRESDTQYF
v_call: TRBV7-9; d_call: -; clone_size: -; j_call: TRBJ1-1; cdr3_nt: TGTGCCAGCAGCTTACAGGGTGCTGAAGCTTTCTTT; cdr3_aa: CASSLQGAEAFF
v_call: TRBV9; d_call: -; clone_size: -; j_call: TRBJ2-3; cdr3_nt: TGTGCCAGCAGCGTAGAAACTACAGATACGCAGTATTTT; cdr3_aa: CASSVETTDTQYF
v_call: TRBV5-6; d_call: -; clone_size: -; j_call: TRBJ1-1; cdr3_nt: TGTGCCAGCAGCTCCAGAACCCGGACAGCGAACACTGAAGCTTTCTTT; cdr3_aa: CASSSRTRTANTEAFF
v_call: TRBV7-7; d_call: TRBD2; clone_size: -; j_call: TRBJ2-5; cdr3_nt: TGTGCTAGCAGCTCGACTAGCGGGATTGGGAAGACCCAGTACTTC; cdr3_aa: CASSSTSGIGKTQYF
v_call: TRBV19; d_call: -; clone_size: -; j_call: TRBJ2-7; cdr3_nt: TGTGCCAGTAGTATCTATTTAGCCTACGAGCAGTACTTC; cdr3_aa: CASSIYLAYEQYF
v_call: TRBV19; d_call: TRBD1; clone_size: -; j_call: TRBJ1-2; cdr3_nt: TGTGCCAGTTCGACAGGGCAGGGCTATGGCTACACCTTC; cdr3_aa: CASSTGQGYGYTF
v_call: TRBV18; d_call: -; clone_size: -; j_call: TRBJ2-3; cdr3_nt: TGTGCCAGCTCACCAGCCAGCGGGCTAAGCACAGATACGCAGTATTTT; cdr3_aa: CASSPASGLSTDTQYF
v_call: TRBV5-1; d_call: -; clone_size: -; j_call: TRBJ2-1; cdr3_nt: TGCGCCAGCAGCTTGGGAGGGAGCCCCTACAATGAGCAGTTCTTC; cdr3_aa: CASSLGGSPYNEQFF
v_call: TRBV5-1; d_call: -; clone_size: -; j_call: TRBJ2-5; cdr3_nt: TGCGCCAGCAGCTTGGGGAGAAGTAGCGGAAACCAAGAGACCCAGTACTTC; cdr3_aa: CASSLGRSSGNQETQYF
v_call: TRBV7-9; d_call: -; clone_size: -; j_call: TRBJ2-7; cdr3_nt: TGTGCCAGCAGCAAGACAGCTTCCGAGCAGTACTTC; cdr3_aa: CASSKTASEQYF
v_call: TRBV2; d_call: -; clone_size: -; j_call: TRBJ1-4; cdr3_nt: TGTGCCAGCAGCCCGGGGGCAACTAATGAAAAACTGTTTTTT; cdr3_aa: CASSPGATNEKLFF
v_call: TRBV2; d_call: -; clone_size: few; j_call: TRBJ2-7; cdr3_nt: TGTGCCAGCAGTGAGGGCGGGCGCTCCTACGAGCAGTACTTC; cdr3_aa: CASSEGGRSYEQYF
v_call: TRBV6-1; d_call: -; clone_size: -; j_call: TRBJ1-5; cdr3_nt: TGTGCCAGCAGTGATGGGTCAGGTCCCAGCAATCAGCCCCAGCATTTT; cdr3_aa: CASSDGSGPSNQPQHF
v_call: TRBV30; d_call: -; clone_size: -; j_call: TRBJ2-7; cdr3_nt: TGTGCCTGGAAGGTTAGCGGAGGGAGGGAGCAGTACTTC; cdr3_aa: CAWKVSGGREQYF
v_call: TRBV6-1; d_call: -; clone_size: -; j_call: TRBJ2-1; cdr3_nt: TGTGCCAGCAGTACGGGAGTAGGGTCCTACAATGAGCAGTTCTTC; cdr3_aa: CASSTGVGSYNEQFF
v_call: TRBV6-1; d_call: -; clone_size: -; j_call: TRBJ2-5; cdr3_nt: TGTGCCAGCAGCTTAGGGGTACAAGAGACCCAGTACTTC; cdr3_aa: CASSLGVQETQYF